This T cell receptor (beta chain) stems from a study of T cells after yellow fever vaccination. The authors made TCR cDNA by 5'RACE template switching, adding a universal primer site and UMIs. TCRdb itself ran the 5' RACE reads through MiXCR, one entry per CDR3 protein. The sample has about 160,000 distinct CDR3 sequences, roughly a tenth seen once. This CDR3 contains 14 residues. Germline lookup yields CDR1 SGHTA and CDR2 FQGNSA. Trimming cost V 0 bases and J 7 bases, with 10 bases left between them. This clonotype was observed a few times. Specimen: CD8+ T cells sorted from PBMCs, collected 45 days after the yellow fever booster vaccination. This chain connects TRBV7-2 to TRBJ1-5, with D perhaps matching TRBD1 (5 bases). The sequence was obtained from a man aged 18-30 years who received the YFV17D yellow fever vaccine. The CDR3 DNA is TGTGCCAGCAGCTTAGCGGTGGGGCAGCAGCCCCAGCATTTT. Encoded protein: CASSLAVGQQPQHF.